This paragraph covers one T cell receptor beta chain sequence. Its specific antigen is unknown. The input lacks base qualities; no much larger clone sits a single base away. The sample is drawn from a study of blood T cell repertoires in COVID-19 (dated by TCRdb to between 2020 and 2021). Notes on the research overall: The collaborator samples originated in the United States, Italy and Spain and spanned the acute and convalescent phases of COVID-19. Samples came from the ongoing ImmuneRACE study (first 160 participants) plus 1,254 subjects from 6 global collaborators. The material from the prospective study consisted of cDNA or gDNA derived from T cells, B-cell-depleted T cells, or PBMCs. The repertoires were released in a freely available public database meant as a resource for research on the immune response to SARS-CoV-2. Where available, HLA class I and class II types were obtained from metadata supplied by the sample provider rather than from assay-based typing. Subjects who had been exposed to COVID-19, were actively infected with it, or had recovered from it provided the deeply sampled blood TCRbeta repertoires that made up the dataset. Nearly every sample came with metadata listing a de-identified subject ID, COVID-19 status, age in years and sex.

Enrolling through a virtual design, the prospective study's participants ranged in age from roughly 18 to 90 years and lived across 24 United States geographic areas. Cohort assignment in the prospective study relied on participant-reported clinical history from a screening survey and a study questionnaire. Mobile phlebotomists in the prospective study collected whole blood, serum and a nasopharyngeal or oropharyngeal swab from every participant. Additional blood draws and questionnaires over an approximately two-month period could optionally be provided by prospective study participants. Prospective study blood samples were shipped either frozen or at room temperature before DNA extraction. TCRbeta CDR3 regions were amplified from genomic DNA by means of the immunoSEQ Assay, a bias-controlled multiplex PCR. The study's own analysis went as follows. Nucleated cell counts per sample were estimated from amplification of reference gene primers within the assay. To quantify the absolute abundance of each unique TCRbeta CDR3 rearrangement, sequence reads were collapsed and filtered. For each sample, productive Simpson clonality was calculated as the square root of Simpson's diversity index across productive rearrangements. In TCRdb, the immuneACCESS table is reduced to in-frame sequences with V and J assigned. These tables do not hold every clone; where another copy was compared, an unresolved V gene accounts for under half, and the others remain unexplained. V and J calls plus clone size are reproduced from that table; the DNA served to infer D and trimming. This sample gives 200,000 to 250,000 clones in total; approximately 80% of them show up just once. The leading ten clones occupy approximately 1.3% of the sample.

From its cysteine to its phenylalanine, the CDR3 spans 13 amino acids. Only the CDR3 part of the read is kept: 39 bases, read in frame from the first base. From the germline V gene, CDR1 is SGHTS and CDR2 is YDEGEE. Deletion took 1 base off V and 8 bases off J, with a span of 10 bases between the germline ends. Summary of the overall study and its limitations: The quantity of clinical and demographic metadata differed by source and by participant and was supplied without curation.

This clonotype was sampled from a woman between 40 and 55 years old with acute COVID-19. In this chain, TRBV5-8 is recombined with TRBJ2-1, and perhaps TRBD1 as D gene, on 5 matching bases. The sample was PBMCs or T cells enriched from blood (not recorded which). DNA sequence: TGTGCCAGCAGCTTGCCAGGGATCGATGAGCAGTTCTTC. It translates as CASSLPGIDEQFF.